This TCR beta chain was observed in a study of cytomegalovirus exposure and HLA in healthy donors. Trimming took off 3 bases at V and 1 base at J, with 10 bases between the two ends. CDR3 length equals 14 residues. CDR1 ENHRY and CDR2 SYGVKD come from the germline V gene. Donors likely had unrecorded immune exposures despite being nominally healthy when sampled. Primers included in the PCR were 60 Vbeta and 13 Jbeta primers. TCRdb's copy holds only in-frame clones and misses some; the assay was immunoSEQ multiplex PCR. This table holds about 77,000 clones, around 78% found once. Sequencing was carried out using PBMCs. The V and J genes are TRBV10-3 and TRBJ2-7; D is undetermined. This clonotype originated in a man aged 40-49 years in good health and CMV-seronegative. Written as DNA, the CDR3 is TGTGCCATCAGTGAAACCCTGCGTTCCTACGAGCAGTACTTC. Its translation is CAISETLRSYEQYF.